The table lists the clone carrying this TCR beta chain with a count of one. The data originate from a study of blood T cell repertoires in COVID-19. At the level of the study: There were acute and convalescent COVID-19 samples, and they came from the United States, Italy and Spain.

Original methodology: Nucleated cell counts were estimated from reference gene primer amplification. Assay used: immunoSEQ multiplex PCR; TCRdb lists only in-frame clones, some missing. The V and J calls and clone size come from that table; D and trimming were worked out from the DNA. The data contain 410,000 or so clones, roughly 90% of them singletons. The V gene's germline CDR1 is LNHDA and CDR2 SQIVND (reference sequence). The CDR3 covers 12 residues. Trimming took 0 bases from V and 8 from J, leaving 7 bases between them. Seattle's cohort entered during active infection and was followed longitudinally.

The chain combines TRBV19 with TRBJ1-2; possible D gene TRBD1, 5 bases. The clonotype was recovered from a woman in her 40s with COVID-19, enrolled during active disease. Sequencing input: peripheral blood. The CDR3 DNA reads TGTGCCAGTAGTATAGAAGGGGCAGGCTACACCTTC. Translation: CASSIEGAGYTF. The full variable domain, with the rest looked up from reference TRBV19 and TRBJ1-2, is DGGITQSPKYLFRKEGQNVTLSCEQNLNHDAMYWYRQDPGQGLRLIYYSQIVNDFQKGDIAEGYSVSREKKESFPLTVTSAQKNPTAFYLCASSIEGAGYTFGSGTRLTVV.